This is a list of T cell receptor beta chains from one sample in a study of T cells in Graves' hyperthyroidism and ophthalmopathy. From the multiplex PCR reads, TCRdb called clonotypes with MiXCR, one entry per CDR3 protein. The repertoire includes 600,000 to 750,000 distinct CDR3 sequences, 17% of them detected once, and roughly a sixth sits in the top ten. The source material was blood. The source of these receptors is a man aged 50 or older with Graves' hyperthyroidism. CDR3s include the opening cysteine and the closing phenylalanine or tryptophan. The D gene is left open where the match is weak. Part of the rows lack a size; the others show once, few, many or a class for expanded clones.

CDR3aa	CDR3nt	len	v_gene	j_gene	abundance	d_gene
CASSLTVRTSGRRNEQFF	TGTGCTAGCAGCTTGACCGTAAGGACTAGCGGGAGGCGGAATGAGCAGTTCTTC	18	TRBV7-7	TRBJ2-1	many	TRBD2
CASSFRTGTENTGELFF	TGTGCCAGCAGCTTCAGAACCGGGACAGAGAACACCGGGGAGCTGTTTTTT	17	TRBV11-1	TRBJ2-2	many	TRBD1
CAIKTTENTEAFF	TGTGCCATCAAAACGACAGAGAACACTGAAGCTTTCTTT	13	TRBV10-3	TRBJ1-1	many	.
CASSPPGRSSYNEQFF	TGTGCCAGCAGCCCGCCTGGACGAAGCTCCTACAATGAGCAGTTCTTC	16	TRBV5-8	TRBJ2-1	many	.
CASSPDSASNQPQHF	TGTGCCAGCAGCCCGGACTCCGCTAGCAATCAGCCCCAGCATTTT	15	TRBV7-9	TRBJ1-5	many	.
CASTPYDYSYEQYF	TGTGCCAGCACCCCGTACGACTATTCCTACGAGCAGTACTTC	14	TRBV7-2	TRBJ2-7	many	.
CASTMGPEWAYEQYF	TGTGCCAGCACTATGGGCCCCGAGTGGGCTTACGAGCAGTACTTC	15	TRBV27	TRBJ2-7	.	.
CASSQARGTGTYEQYF	TGTGCCAGCAGCCAAGCGAGAGGGACAGGGACCTACGAGCAGTACTTC	16	TRBV14	TRBJ2-7	few	TRBD1
CASSVGEHGELFF	TGTGCCAGCAGTGTCGGCGAACACGGGGAGCTGTTTTTT	13	TRBV2	TRBJ2-2	.	.
CASSEEGRGPYEQYF	TGTGCCAGCAGTGAAGAGGGACGGGGTCCCTACGAGCAGTACTTC	15	TRBV2	TRBJ2-7	.	.
CASSPGHSNTEAFF	TGTGCCAGCAGTCCGGGACACTCGAACACTGAAGCTTTCTTT	14	TRBV12-3/TRBV12-4	TRBJ1-1	many	.
CATSRDLAGGPGTQYF	TGTGCCACCAGCAGAGATCTAGCGGGAGGGCCCGGGACCCAGTACTTC	16	TRBV15	TRBJ2-5	few	TRBD2
CASSLRVSGTGELFF	TGTGCCAGCAGTTTGAGAGTATCTGGGACCGGGGAGCTGTTTTTT	15	TRBV27	TRBJ2-2	many	.
CASSRWGVNEKLFF	TGTGCCAGCAGTCGCTGGGGGGTTAATGAAAAACTGTTTTTT	14	TRBV13	TRBJ1-4	.	.
CAISVGNTEAFF	TGTGCCATCAGTGTTGGGAACACTGAAGCTTTCTTT	12	TRBV10-3	TRBJ1-1	many	.
CASSYSGDRGWEDQYF	TGTGCCAGCAGTTACTCGGGGGACCGAGGGTGGGAGGATCAGTACTTC	16	TRBV6-5	TRBJ2-4	few	.
CASSLDGAAFF	TGTGCCAGCAGCTTAGATGGTGCAGCTTTCTTT	11	TRBV13	TRBJ1-1	few	.
CASSNPPNTEAFF	TGTGCCAGCAGCAACCCCCCGAACACTGAAGCTTTCTTT	13	TRBV6-2/TRBV6-3	TRBJ1-1	few	.
CASSFDRTLGNTEAFF	TGTGCCAGCAGCTTCGATAGGACGTTGGGGAACACTGAAGCTTTCTTT	16	TRBV7-9	TRBJ1-1	many	.
CASSYSGTVTDTQYF	TGTGCCAGCAGCTATAGCGGGACCGTCACAGATACGCAGTATTTT	15	TRBV7-2	TRBJ2-3	many	TRBD2
CASSQYTGVETQYF	TGCGCCAGCAGCCAATACACAGGGGTAGAGACCCAGTACTTC	14	TRBV4-1	TRBJ2-5	many	TRBD1
CSATSTGGLDTQYF	TGCAGTGCTACCTCGACAGGGGGCTTAGATACGCAGTATTTT	14	TRBV20-1	TRBJ2-3	.	TRBD1
CASGEASRFRGSNQPQHF	TGTGCCAGCGGTGAAGCGTCTAGGTTCAGGGGTAGCAATCAGCCCCAGCATTTT	18	TRBV25-1	TRBJ1-5	.	.
CASSQGGRGETQYF	TGTGCCAGCAGCCAAGGCGGGAGGGGAGAGACCCAGTACTTC	14	TRBV4-2	TRBJ2-5	few	TRBD2
CASSFFGDTQYF	TGTGCCAGCAGCTTCTTCGGAGATACGCAGTATTTT	12	TRBV7-2	TRBJ2-3	many	.
CASSGRTDLAHGYTF	TGTGCCAGCAGCGGTCGGACGGACCTGGCCCATGGCTACACCTTC	15	TRBV9	TRBJ1-2	many	.
CASSILRGQGSTEAFF	TGTGCCAGTAGTATACTCCGTGGACAGGGAAGCACTGAAGCTTTCTTT	16	TRBV19	TRBJ1-1	many	TRBD1
CATLVGRDEKLFF	TGTGCCACCCTTGTAGGACGCGATGAAAAACTGTTTTTT	13	TRBV28	TRBJ1-4	.	.